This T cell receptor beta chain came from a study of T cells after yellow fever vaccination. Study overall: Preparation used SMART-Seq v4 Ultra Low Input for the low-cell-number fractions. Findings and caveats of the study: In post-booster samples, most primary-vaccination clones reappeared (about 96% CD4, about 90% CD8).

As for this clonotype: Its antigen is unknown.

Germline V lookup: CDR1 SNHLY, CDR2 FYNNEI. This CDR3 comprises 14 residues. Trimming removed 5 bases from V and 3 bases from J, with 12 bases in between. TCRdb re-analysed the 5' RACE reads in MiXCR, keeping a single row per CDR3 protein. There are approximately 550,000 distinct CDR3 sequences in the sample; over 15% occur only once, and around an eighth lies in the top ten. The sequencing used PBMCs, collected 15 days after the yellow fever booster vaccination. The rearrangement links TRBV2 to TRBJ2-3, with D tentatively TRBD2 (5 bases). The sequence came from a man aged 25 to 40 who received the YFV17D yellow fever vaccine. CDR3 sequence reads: CASSSESGTDTQYF. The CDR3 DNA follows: TGTGCCAGCAGTTCCGAGTCGGGGACAGATACGCAGTATTTT.